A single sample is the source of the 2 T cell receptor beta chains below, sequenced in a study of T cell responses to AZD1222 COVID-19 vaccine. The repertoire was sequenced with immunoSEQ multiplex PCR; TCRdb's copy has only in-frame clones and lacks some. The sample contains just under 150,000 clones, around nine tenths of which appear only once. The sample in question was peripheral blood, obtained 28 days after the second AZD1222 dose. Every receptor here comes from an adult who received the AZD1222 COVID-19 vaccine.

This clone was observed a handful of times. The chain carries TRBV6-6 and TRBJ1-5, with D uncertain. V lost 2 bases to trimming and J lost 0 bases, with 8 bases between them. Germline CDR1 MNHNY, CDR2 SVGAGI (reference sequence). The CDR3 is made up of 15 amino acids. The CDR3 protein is CASSYATSSNQPQHF. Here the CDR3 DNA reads TGTGCCAGCAGTTACGCCACTTCTAGCAATCAGCCCCAGCATTTT.

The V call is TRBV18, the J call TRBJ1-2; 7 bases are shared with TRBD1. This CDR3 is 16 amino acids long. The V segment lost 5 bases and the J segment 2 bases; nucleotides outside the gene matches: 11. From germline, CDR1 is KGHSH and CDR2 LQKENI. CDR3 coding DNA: TGTGCCAGCTCATCTCTCCGGGACAGTATCAACTATGGCTACACCTTC. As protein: CASSSLRDSINYGYTF.